This T cell receptor (beta chain) comes out of a study of cytomegalovirus exposure and HLA in healthy donors (dated by TCRdb to 2016 to 2017). For the wider study: According to an earlier analysis of several hundred of the donors, about 179 million T cells yielded some 110 million unique TCR beta sequences and around 280 Gb of sequence data. Besides the first cohort of approximately 710 subjects, a separate validation cohort made up of around 120 different subjects was used. High-throughput TCR immunosequencing, statistical association of individual TCRs with disease status, and machine learning were combined to predict cytomegalovirus infection status. The aim of the study was to test whether cataloging public T cell receptors could identify signatures of past pathogen exposure. In a later analysis, previously published TCR beta repertoires from some 640 donors were re-analyzed and high-resolution HLA genotyping was added so that TCR occurrence patterns could be studied. Genome-wide SNP genotypes for about 65% of the roughly 670 donors were used in a later genetic analysis, which treated that subset as a discovery cohort. Roughly 5 DR-DQ haplotypes were handled as single units for association and clustering, since linkage in the cohort was strong. On average, 235,054 unique TCR beta nucleotide sequences were sequenced per donor among 300 to 500 genotyped donors of the cohort, with roughly 20% of those sequences being non-productive. The later analysis used no new phenotypic data to find candidate immune exposures, relying instead on TCR beta sequences and their occurrence across donors. Alongside the repertoire data, information on donor age, sex, ethnicity and CMV serostatus was compiled. HLA typing included class I and class II loci at four-digit resolution. Of the 300 to 500 genotyped donors, 65% to 90% were placed in the genetic ancestry cluster associated with self-reported Caucasian donors. Using immunosequencing, the study profiled T cell repertoires from around 680 subjects and related those repertoires to cytomegalovirus serostatus. An earlier analysis of several hundred of the donors applied high-throughput TCR beta sequencing to assess whether each TCR beta V gene segment acted as functional or pseudogenic. Roughly 320 gigabases of sequencing data and around 80 million unique TCR sequences made up an early release that covered 500 to 650 HLA-typed donors. The number of donors typed differed by locus, with 629-630 for A, B, C, DRB1 and DQB1, around 520 for DQA1, about 610 for DPA1, and approximately 470 for DPB1. Every discovery cohort repertoire had been produced on one sequencing platform.

This clone was seen a single time. No antigen is known for it. Base qualities are not provided; no much larger clone lies one nucleotide away. The method behind the library was the immunoSEQ multiplex PCR assay. For the multiplex PCR, a mixture combining 60 forward primers for TCR Vbeta segments and 13 reverse primers for TCR Jbeta segments was used. A multiplex PCR assay on genomic DNA amplified the CDR3 region of rearranged TCR beta genes. Amplified TCR beta libraries were sequenced as 87-base-pair reads on the Illumina HiSeq System. The original methods were these. Across the 600 to 700 repertoires, a later analysis counted 78 million or so unique TCR beta chains, roughly 11 million of which were shared by at least two donors. Raw reads were error-corrected and collapsed into unique sequences by a nearest-neighbor algorithm in which closely related sequences were merged to remove PCR and sequencing errors. Alignment of CDR3 sequences to IMGT reference sequences was used to assign V, D and J gene segments. For a sequence to be retained, at least a six-nucleotide match to both a V gene segment and a J gene segment was required. A rearrangement was called productive if the CDR3 had no stop codons and remained in frame with V and J, and every other rearrangement was called non-productive. CDR3 was defined by IMGT convention, running from the second conserved V-encoded cysteine to the conserved J-encoded phenylalanine. The earlier analysis of some 580 of the donors excluded any sequence lacking an unambiguous match to a single V gene segment. In an earlier analysis of some 590 of the donors, V segments were called functional above 56.7% productive rearrangements and were called segregating when the between-donor standard deviation exceeded 5%. To diagnose cytomegalovirus status from the catalog of TCR beta chain sequences, a statistical classification framework was built. V and J gene assignment, in a later analysis, came from comparing TCR nucleotide sequences with IMGT/GENE-DB human TR gene sequences. In a later analysis, CDR3 sequences and most-parsimonious VDJ recombination scenarios were assigned using the TCRdist pipeline. In a later analysis, each TCR beta chain was defined by its CDR3 amino acid sequence together with its V-gene family, and reads without a unique V-gene family were excluded. As a way to deal with suspected cross-contamination and a sequencing artifact, a later analysis dropped 450 to 600 nucleotide sequences that were highly shared and had low generation probability. For each public chain, a later analysis derived a clonal expansion index from normalized ranks of inferred template counts within each repertoire. A later analysis computed generation probabilities with a VDJ recombination model fitted to out-of-frame rearrangements, and checked the results against IGoR. Hypergeometric tests were used in a later analysis to score TCR-TCR, TCR-HLA and TCR-CMV co-occurrence, with a repertoire-size bias correction applied to the TCR pairs. False discovery rates were estimated in a later analysis by permuting HLA or CMV assignments 20 times. In a later analysis, co-occurring TCRs were grouped using DBSCAN, and TCRdist sequence similarity was added for clustering within HLA-allele-positive subsets. Co-occurrence clustering excluded repertoires with fewer than 30,000 or more than 120,000 public chains, plus five with anomalous nucleotide sharing. TCRdb provides this immuneACCESS table in a form limited to in-frame rearrangements. Some clones are lacking; in checked studies, under half of them reflect an unresolved V gene, and why the rest are absent is not known. V, J and clone size are taken as reported in that table, and D and trimming were inferred from the DNA itself. This sample is represented by around 110,000 clones; 82% of them were singletons. Approximately 2.6% of the sample lies in the top ten.

After removal of 3 bases from V and 0 bases from J, the junction retains 6 bases not matched to a gene. Measured from the cysteine to the phenylalanine, the CDR3 is 16 residues long. Only CDR3 DNA is held: 48 bases, read in frame from base 1. CDR1 and CDR2 were assigned from the germline V gene (reference sequence) as MNHNY and SVGAGI. What the work shows at the level of the full study, not this receptor alone: Cytomegalovirus status was reported to be diagnosed by the classifier with high specificity and sensitivity in both the original and validation cohorts. Because the 87-base-pair reads could not distinguish some IMGT-functional V segments, including TRBV6-2 and TRBV6-3, those segments were excluded. A total of roughly 160 TCR beta chains were listed by the study as associated with cytomegalovirus. A later genetic analysis reported fewer N-insertions in productive TCRs among donors in an Asian-associated ancestry cluster than the roughly 700-donor mean. V-gene and J-gene trimming of TCR beta chains was associated with a missense DCLRE1C variant in a later genetic analysis, and the association was replicated in an independent cohort. Correlated functional status among segregating V segments might be attributable to linkage disequilibrium, but an unknown experimental factor could not be ruled out. The sequencing pipeline was judged likely to have produced a cluster of highly shared sequence variants as a technical artifact. Most CMV-associated TCR beta chains appeared to be HLA-restricted in a later analysis, and the HLA associations seemed to be driven largely by CMV exposure. This cohort had only TCR beta chains sequenced, and the lack of alpha or paired-chain data limited which features could be detected. A later analysis found that TCR association rates varied across HLA loci, with DRB1 alleles showing the most associated TCRs and HLA-C alleles the fewest. While some public TCRs were present in many individuals, most TCR sequences turned up only very rarely across donors. Because counts were too low, around 18 rarely observed V segments, including chromosome 9 orphons, were left out of the earlier analysis of 500 to 650 of the donors. For the cohort, immune exposure information was limited to CMV serostatus. In vitro tests confirmed that a few of the cytomegalovirus-associated TCR beta chains recognize cytomegalovirus antigens. In a later analysis, HLA-associated TCR beta chains were found to be more clonally expanded and to have lower generation probabilities than equally common non-associated chains. In an earlier analysis of some 500 of the donors, most TCR beta V segments appeared in productive rearrangements about 87% or about 30% of the time, broadly matching IMGT annotations. Because some donors lacked HLA typing at each locus, the association tests relied only on the typed subset. It was suggested by the authors that the approach could potentially be generalized to other disease states and immunological phenotypes. Sequencing depth was assumed to be roughly uniform across donors in the presence/absence analyses, though that assumption may not hold. In a later analysis, several top co-occurrence clusters were reported to appear linked to parvovirus B19, influenza, CMV and Epstein-Barr virus. Assigning TCR associations to individual alleles was difficult when HLA alleles, especially DR and DQ, strongly co-occurred. In a later analysis, some 18,000 TCR beta sequences were associated with specific HLA alleles at a false discovery rate of 0.05. A further reported finding was that TCR beta sequences accurately predicted the HLA-A and HLA-B alleles for most subjects in the first cohort.

The cohort was made up of about 610 healthy bone marrow donors. At the time of sampling, all cohort members were nominally healthy, though unrecorded immune exposures were likely present. The donor tested CMV seropositive, placing the donor among the roughly 270 seropositive members of the cohort. Every donor gave a peripheral blood sample, and the peripheral blood mononuclear cells from that sample were used for TCR beta sequencing. The Qiagen DNeasy Blood Extraction Kit was used to extract genomic DNA from the blood cell samples. The chain was built from TRBV6-6 and TRBJ2-3; 7 central bases correspond to TRBD2. The clonotype was recovered from a man under 40 in good health and CMV-seropositive. Sample: PBMCs. The nucleotides read TGTGCCAGCAGTTATTTTGTGGGGGGGAGCACAGATACGCAGTATTTT. It codes for CASSYFVGGSTDTQYF.